These T cell receptor beta chains were read from a single sample in a study of CXCR3-negative and CXCR3-positive naive CD8 T cells. TCRdb reprocessed the 5' RACE reads and stores each CDR3 protein as one record, lacking DNA. The sample has about 98,000 distinct CDR3 sequences. Sequencing was done on a sample of naive CXCR3+ CD8+ T cells from blood. The receptors derive from a human donor in good health. Some clones in this sample may be carry-over from other donors' samples. Each CDR3 is given with its conserved first and last residue.

v_gene	j_gene	CDR3aa
TRBV28	TRBJ2-1	CASSPTSGYNEQFF
TRBV7-2	TRBJ1-2	CASSQSGPGYSYGYTF
TRBV7-9	TRBJ1-1	CASSQPGSSFDVNTEAFF
TRBV20-1	TRBJ2-7	CSARGANEQYF
TRBV29-1	TRBJ2-5	CSVEIPQGDGETQYF
TRBV7-8	TRBJ1-1	CASRGGESTEAFF
TRBV29-1	TRBJ1-1	CSAEDGLYTEAFF
TRBV6-5	TRBJ1-5	CASSYRGYRQPQHF
TRBV28	TRBJ1-1	CASSLNRGLVGLNTEAFF
TRBV12-3/TRBV12-4	TRBJ2-1	CASSPFRQGKFYNEQFF
TRBV27	TRBJ2-2	CASRGTGELFF
TRBV7-8	TRBJ1-1	CASSLVSEAFF
TRBV5-6	TRBJ1-2	CASSPGQGKYYGYTF
TRBV29-1	TRBJ2-7	CSAPGQGGEQYF
TRBV29-1	TRBJ1-2	CSVEQGYGYTF
TRBV13	TRBJ1-2	CASSLLYGYTF
TRBV7-8	TRBJ2-1	CASSLVGDEQFF
TRBV7-2	TRBJ1-2	CASQPGALQGVGYTF
TRBV27	TRBJ2-7	CASSLGRDNEQYF
TRBV6-2/TRBV6-3	TRBJ1-5	CASSYSFPGAVVQPQHF
TRBV7-9	TRBJ1-1	CASSPRQGRDTEAFF
TRBV5-1	TRBJ2-1	CASSLDYPPYNEQFF
TRBV7-6	TRBJ2-1	CASSSLGLPGTNEQFF
TRBV7-8	TRBJ2-1	CASSFVGGARDNEQFF
TRBV2	TRBJ2-3	CASSLFPGLAGGDTQYF
TRBV10-3	TRBJ2-3	CAISESGLAGMPDTQYF
TRBV7-2	TRBJ2-3	CASSYLAGTTDTQYF
TRBV12-3/TRBV12-4	TRBJ2-1	CASSLTVSSYNEQFF
TRBV6-6	TRBJ2-5	CASSYPALLVEGDLETQYF
TRBV14	TRBJ2-4	CASSQWGQGQNIQYF
TRBV12-3/TRBV12-4	TRBJ2-7	CASSGDGQVRYEHYF
TRBV5-1	TRBJ2-1	CASSLEAGYNEQFF
TRBV6-1	TRBJ1-4	CASSSPDRATNEKLFF
TRBV6-2/TRBV6-3	TRBJ2-1	CASSYLGVYNEQFF
TRBV10-3	TRBJ1-2	CAISESIRDGYTF
TRBV29-1	TRBJ2-5	CSHPREPQETQYF
TRBV7-9	TRBJ2-7	CASSAGSSYEQYF
TRBV29-1	TRBJ1-1	CSVEPQGPFMNTEAFF
TRBV9	TRBJ2-3	CASSSNPRLAGEEDTQYF
TRBV29-1	TRBJ2-7	CSVEDSLRTQPYEQYF
TRBV9	TRBJ2-5	CASSGLEETQYF
TRBV6-2/TRBV6-3	TRBJ2-1	CASNLTPGTAKDNEQFF
TRBV4-3	TRBJ2-1	CASSQDTSYNEQFF
TRBV29-1	TRBJ1-4	CSVERLGNEKLFF
TRBV7-2	TRBJ2-7	CASSPQGDEQYF
TRBV6-2/TRBV6-3	TRBJ2-5	CASSYSISGSQETQYF
TRBV29-1	TRBJ2-1	CSVDGSGAYNEQFF
TRBV20-1	TRBJ2-3	CSARDYRGQKQYF
TRBV20-1	TRBJ2-3	CSVGTPSSTDTQYF
TRBV5-1	TRBJ2-5	CASSLQGYGETQYF
TRBV14	TRBJ2-1	CASSPRLAGVYNEQFF
TRBV7-3	TRBJ2-1	CASSSWTNRPYNEQFF
TRBV28	TRBJ2-7	CASSPRTGRGEPYEQYF